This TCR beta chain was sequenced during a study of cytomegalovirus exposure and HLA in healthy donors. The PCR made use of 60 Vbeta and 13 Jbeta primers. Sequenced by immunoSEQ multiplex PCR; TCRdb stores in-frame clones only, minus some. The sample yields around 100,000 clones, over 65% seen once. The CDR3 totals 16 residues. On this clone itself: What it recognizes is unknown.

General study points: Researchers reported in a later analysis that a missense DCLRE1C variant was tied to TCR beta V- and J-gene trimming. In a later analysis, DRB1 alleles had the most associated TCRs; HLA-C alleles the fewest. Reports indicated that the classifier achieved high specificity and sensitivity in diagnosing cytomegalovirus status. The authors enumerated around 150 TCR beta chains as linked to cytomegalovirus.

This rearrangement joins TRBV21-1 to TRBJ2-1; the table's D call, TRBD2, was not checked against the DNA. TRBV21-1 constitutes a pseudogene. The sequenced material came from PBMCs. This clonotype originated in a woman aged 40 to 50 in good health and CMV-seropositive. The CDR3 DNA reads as TGTGCCAGCAGGCTCAAGCTACTAGCGCTTTACAATGAGCAGTTCTTC. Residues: CASRLKLLALYNEQFF.